This T cell receptor beta chain was retrieved from a study of shared clonotypes between healthy human individuals. The study, taken as a whole, reports: Clonotype sharing across donors was expected to vary with sequencing depth. Generation of non-shared clonotypes was less probable than generation of clonotypes shared by all four donors.

To note about this clone: As yet, its antigen is unknown.

As processed by the authors: Junction-only sequences without quality scores came from ImmunoSEQ, so filtering differed. Profiling relied on immunoSEQ multiplex PCR, and the TCRdb table lists in-frame clones only, not all of them. That table is the source of V, J and clone size, and D and trimming were worked out from the DNA. The table lists around 690,000 clones, around 90% of them singletons, with about a third in the top ten. This TCR derives from a man aged 18 to 35 in good health. Some clones in this sample may be carry-over from other donors' samples. Sequences were obtained from memory CD8+ T cells from PBMCs. Subset reported: CD45RO+ cells pooled with CCR7-negative TemRA cells.

The CDR3 region is CATSRERQGSSGYTF. The CDR3 DNA sequence: TGTGCCACCAGCAGAGAACGGCAGGGAAGTAGTGGCTACACCTTC. V usage is TRBV15 and J usage is TRBJ1-2, with a possible D match to TRBD1 (5 bases). The length of the CDR3 is 15 residues. Germline CDR1 is LNHNV and CDR2 is YYDKDF (reference sequence). V was trimmed by 0 bases and J by 7 bases, leaving 15 bases between them. Using reference TRBV15 and TRBJ1-2 for the parts outside the CDR3, the full variable domain is DAMVIQNPRYQVTQFGKPVTLSCSQTLNHNVMYWYQQKSSQAPKLLFHYYDKDFNNEADTPDNFQSRRPNTSFCFLDIRSPGLGDTAMYLCATSRERQGSSGYTFGSGTRLTVV.